This TCR beta chain was captured in a study of shared clonotypes between healthy human individuals. Genomic DNA belonging to each subset was distributed in equal measure over several immunoSEQ plates. Sequencing used immunoSEQ multiplex PCR; TCRdb keeps in-frame clones, though not all of them. The table shows 1,400,000 or so clones, with approximately 98.5% occurring only once. As concerns this clone: What it binds is unknown.

Study-wide points: The study generally estimated greater richness for naive than memory subsets. Blood alone was sampled, and tissue repertoires likely differ.

The sequenced sample was naive CD4+ T cells sorted from blood. The subset here: CD45RA+ positively selected. The sequence was collected from a man aged 30 to 45 in good health.

The CDR3 coding sequence is TGTGCCAGCTCACACAGGGTACGAGAGCAGTTCTTC. Amino acids: CASSHRVREQFF. The rearrangement joins TRBV18 to TRBJ2-1; tentative D call: TRBD1 (6 bases). CDR3 size: 12 residues. CDR1 and CDR2 (germline): KGHSH, LQKENI. V was clipped by 4 bases and J by 10 bases, with 11 bases between them. Full variable domain (rest looked up from reference TRBV18 and TRBJ2-1): NAGVMQNPRHLVRRRGQEARLRCSPMKGHSHVYWYRQLPEEGLKFMVYLQKENIIDESGMPKERFSAEFPKEGPSILRIQQVVRGDSAAYFCASSHRVREQFFGPGTRLTVL.